This T cell receptor beta chain was identified during a study of cytotoxic CD8 clonotypes in ibrutinib-treated CLL (dated by TCRdb to the early 2020s). A note on the overall study: In this cohort, some 14 patients were treatment-naive and approximately twelve were relapsed/refractory, while fewer than 18 had unmutated IGHV. Partial responses were observed in roughly 25 patients and complete responses in 2; after a median follow-up of roughly 62 months, remission was maintained in approximately 14 patients and progression was observed in about twelve. Response samples were obtained after a median of roughly 13 months of treatment, with a range of about 6 to 40 months. On average, each sample had about 250,000 productive templates and more than 75,000 productive rearrangements. Of the 90 or so participants in the trial, about two dozen had longitudinal samples available. Cryopreserved peripheral blood mononuclear cells were obtained before treatment, at response, and at either sustained remission or disease progression. Every remission and progressive disease sample was obtained while ibrutinib was still being received by the patients. Study-level results and caveats: Clonality rose at ibrutinib response, remained stable during sustained remission, and dropped back toward baseline at progression. Baseline clonality exceeded that of age-matched healthy donors and correlated strongly with circulating CD8+ T-cell counts. Sustained-remission and progressing patients did not have matched sampling times, and lymph node repertoires were not examined. Public clonotypes were rare and either shrank or stayed stable during treatment, and the rise in clonality at ibrutinib response reflected expansion of private clonotypes.

The germline V gene yields ENHRY for CDR1 and SYGVKD for CDR2. Including cysteine and phenylalanine, the CDR3 has 13 amino acids. Only the CDR3 DNA stays, 39 bases, in frame from base 1. The germline ends are 6 bases apart after V is trimmed by 6 bases and J by 1 base. Each clonotype received, on average, 10x coverage in deep resolution sequencing performed on a MiSeq, where the target depth lay between 1 in 1 million and 1 in 200,000 T cells. TCR beta libraries were generated with the immunoSEQ hsTCRB Kit. The authors processed their data as follows. Data were analyzed with ImmunoSEQ Data Assistant and ImmunoSEQ Analyzer, with V, D and J genes assigned per IMGT definitions. Clonality was computed as one minus normalized Shannon entropy of productive rearrangement frequencies, ranging from 0 to 1. Only overrepresented clonotypes making up at least 0.05% of the repertoire of each patient were included in the public clonotype analysis. Around 13 age-matched healthy donor repertoires from immuneACCESS were used as controls for clonality. TCRdb's version of the immuneACCESS table is confined to in-frame rearrangements and falls short of the full clone set. An unresolved V gene accounts for under half of the shortfall where checked; the remainder is of unknown origin. The DNA gave D and trimming, while V, J and clone size come from that table. The table for this sample lists some 200,000 clones; 75% to 85% of them were counted only once. 11% of the sample rests with the top ten.

As regards this clone: This clone's antigen is unknown. No base quality information exists; no much larger clone differs at one position.

The meaning of the sample's time point label: about a year on ibrutinib. For TCR beta library preparation, 1.5 to 2 micrograms of genomic DNA were extracted from the cryopreserved PBMCs. High-throughput TCR beta sequencing was performed on longitudinal blood samples from CLL patients receiving ibrutinib monotherapy. The patients were enrolled in a single-center, open-label phase 2 trial of ibrutinib monotherapy. This clonotype originated in a human donor with chronic lymphocytic leukemia. The sequence is built from TRBV10-3 and TRBJ2-2; possibly the D gene is TRBD2, per 5 matching bases. Sequenced here: PBMCs, sampled after 12 months of ibrutinib treatment. The CDR3 reads CAISAGNTGELFF. The DNA reads as follows: TGTGCCATCAGCGCGGGGAACACCGGGGAGCTGTTTTTT.